Listed below are T cell receptor beta chains from one sample, sequenced in a study of cytomegalovirus exposure and HLA in healthy donors. This table comes from immunoSEQ multiplex PCR, and its TCRdb copy is limited to in-frame clones, with some not included. The top ten hold 0.39% of the sample, which has fewer than 250,000 clones, 70% to 80% seen once. The sequencing input was PBMCs. The receptors were gathered from a male donor in good health and CMV-seropositive. Each CDR3 is given with its conserved first and last residue. The D gene is left open where the match is weak. Where a row states a size, it is once, few, many or the class of an expanded clone; other rows omit it.

D	V	size	J	CDR3	DNA
NA	TRBV5-6	few	TRBJ2-5	CASSSPDGEETQYF	TGTGCCAGCAGTTCCCCGGACGGGGAAGAGACCCAGTACTTC
TRBD1	TRBV9	NA	TRBJ2-7	CASSRQTGYSYEQYF	TGTGCCAGCAGCCGTCAGACAGGGTATTCCTACGAGCAGTACTTC
TRBD1	TRBV5-1	few	TRBJ2-7	CASGRDRDYEQYF	TGCGCCAGCGGCCGGGACAGGGACTACGAGCAGTACTTC
TRBD1	TRBV9	NA	TRBJ2-2	CASSVPGTANTGELFF	TGTGCCAGCAGCGTACCCGGGACAGCCAACACCGGGGAGCTGTTTTTT
TRBD2	TRBV27	NA	TRBJ2-7	CASRSWAGGSYEQYF	TGTGCCAGCAGGTCCTGGGCGGGAGGCTCCTACGAGCAGTACTTC
NA	TRBV6-1	NA	TRBJ1-5	CASSERKGISNQPQHF	TGTGCCAGCAGTGAACGGAAGGGGATAAGCAATCAGCCCCAGCATTTT
NA	TRBV5-8	NA	TRBJ1-2	CASTTGGASNYGYTF	TGTGCCAGCACCACGGGGGGGGCCTCTAACTATGGCTACACCTTC
NA	TRBV2	NA	TRBJ2-3	CASSKGERTDTQYF	TGTGCCAGCAGTAAGGGGGAGAGGACAGATACGCAGTATTTT
NA	TRBV7-9	NA	TRBJ2-5	CASSSGETQYF	TGTGCCAGCAGCTCCGGTGAGACCCAGTACTTC
TRBD1	TRBV5-1	few	TRBJ1-5	CASSPGQGRQPQHF	TGCGCCAGCAGCCCGGGACAGGGCAGACAGCCCCAGCATTTT
NA	TRBV6-5	NA	TRBJ1-1	CASREPDSVGAEAFF	TGTGCCAGCAGGGAACCGGACAGCGTGGGGGCTGAAGCTTTCTTT
TRBD2	TRBV11-3	NA	TRBJ2-1	CASSLASGKLHEQFF	TGTGCCAGCAGCTTAGCTAGCGGGAAGCTTCATGAGCAGTTCTTC
NA	TRBV5-1	once	TRBJ2-7	CASSLASNGGEQYF	TGCGCCAGCAGCTTGGCTTCAAACGGAGGTGAGCAGTACTTC
TRBD2	TRBV7-2	once	TRBJ2-3	CASSSLAGGTDTQYF	TGTGCCAGCAGCTCTCTTGCGGGGGGCACAGATACGCAGTATTTT
NA	TRBV19	NA	TRBJ2-7	CASSTGLHEQYF	TGTGCCAGTAGTACGGGACTCCACGAGCAGTACTTC
TRBD1	TRBV19	few	TRBJ2-1	CASSIQGAGEQFF	TGTGCCAGTAGTATCCAGGGGGCGGGTGAGCAGTTCTTC
NA	TRBV7-6	NA	TRBJ1-2	CASSLGPGYGYTF	TGTGCCAGCAGCTTAGGCCCGGGCTATGGCTACACCTTC
NA	TRBV25-1	NA	TRBJ1-1	CASSRAGANTEAFF	TGTGCCAGCAGCCGGGCGGGGGCGAACACTGAAGCTTTCTTT
NA	TRBV5-1	NA	TRBJ1-1	CASSFGGRTEAFF	TGCGCCAGCAGCTTCGGGGGAAGGACTGAAGCTTTCTTT
NA	TRBV6-1	NA	TRBJ1-5	CASTGKGKQPQHF	TGTGCCAGCACGGGAAAGGGTAAGCAGCCCCAGCATTTT
NA	TRBV6-6	NA	TRBJ2-5	CATRFGQQETQYF	TGTGCCACCCGATTCGGACAGCAAGAGACCCAGTACTTC
NA	TRBV25-1	NA	TRBJ2-5	CASSEFQGKETQYF	TGTGCCAGCAGTGAATTTCAGGGGAAAGAGACCCAGTACTTC
TRBD1	TRBV18	NA	TRBJ2-7	CASSPTGETYEQYF	TGTGCCAGCTCCCCGACAGGGGAAACCTACGAGCAGTACTTC
TRBD1	TRBV7-6	NA	TRBJ2-5	CASSRETGERETQYF	TGTGCCAGCAGCAGGGAGACAGGGGAGCGAGAGACCCAGTACTTC
NA	TRBV7-2	NA	TRBJ1-4	CASSFRATNEKLFF	TGTGCCAGCAGCTTCAGGGCGACTAATGAAAAACTGTTTTTT
NA	TRBV4-2	NA	TRBJ2-2	CASNPGVGGNTGELFF	TGTGCCAGCAATCCCGGGGTAGGGGGGAACACCGGGGAGCTGTTTTTT
NA	TRBV16	NA	TRBJ2-2	CASSQVQGARTGELFF	TGTGCCAGCAGCCAAGTACAGGGAGCAAGAACCGGGGAGCTGTTTTTT
NA	TRBV9	NA	TRBJ2-2	CASSASLLGHTGELFF	TGTGCCAGCAGCGCCTCGTTACTGGGGCATACCGGGGAGCTGTTTTTT
TRBD1	TRBV7-3	NA	TRBJ1-6	CASSLAGTVGSPLHF	TGTGCCAGCAGCTTAGCAGGGACAGTAGGCTCACCCCTCCACTTT
TRBD2	TRBV9	NA	TRBJ2-5	CASSVELAGGPGTQYF	TGTGCCAGCAGCGTAGAACTAGCGGGAGGGCCGGGGACCCAGTACTTC
NA	TRBV28	NA	TRBJ1-1	CASSSMNTEAFF	TGTGCCAGCAGTAGCATGAACACTGAAGCTTTCTTT
NA	TRBV7-6	NA	TRBJ2-1	CASSLGSSYNEQFF	TGTGCCAGCAGCTTGGGGAGCTCCTACAATGAGCAGTTCTTC
TRBD2	TRBV6-5	NA	TRBJ2-2	CASSYSTSGRAGELFF	TGTGCCAGCAGTTACTCGACTAGCGGGAGGGCCGGGGAGCTGTTTTTT
TRBD1	TRBV7-8	NA	TRBJ2-2	CASRWTGGTGELFF	TGTGCCAGCAGATGGACAGGGGGCACCGGGGAGCTGTTTTTT
NA	TRBV6-1	NA	TRBJ2-2	CASTRETGELFF	TGTGCCAGCACGAGGGAGACCGGGGAGCTGTTTTTT
NA	TRBV27	NA	TRBJ1-2	CASRISQGSGYTF	TGTGCCAGCAGAATTTCCCAGGGGAGTGGCTACACCTTC
NA	TRBV5-1	NA	TRBJ2-7	CASSLSANIYEQYF	TGCGCCAGCAGCTTGTCTGCGAATATCTACGAGCAGTACTTC
NA	TRBV19	NA	TRBJ1-1	CASSMRPREAFF	TGTGCCAGTAGTATGCGCCCCCGGGAAGCTTTCTTT
TRBD1	TRBV9	NA	TRBJ2-2	CASSAPQGDPNTGELFF	TGTGCCAGCAGCGCGCCTCAGGGGGACCCGAACACCGGGGAGCTGTTTTTT
NA	TRBV6-5	NA	TRBJ2-7	CASSSRVRHEQYF	TGTGCCAGCAGCTCCCGAGTCCGCCACGAGCAGTACTTC
NA	TRBV6-1	NA	TRBJ1-3	CASSFYGQPGNTIYF	TGTGCCAGCAGTTTCTATGGACAGCCTGGAAACACCATATATTTT